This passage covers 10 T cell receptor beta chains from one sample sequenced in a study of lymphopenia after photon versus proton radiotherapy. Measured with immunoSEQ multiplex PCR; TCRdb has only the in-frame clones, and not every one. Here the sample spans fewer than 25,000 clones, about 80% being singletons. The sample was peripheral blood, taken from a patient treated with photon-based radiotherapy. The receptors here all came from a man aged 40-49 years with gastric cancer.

The CDR3 sequence: CASSQDGQATDTQYF. The CDR3, as DNA: TGCGCCAGCAGCCAAGATGGGCAGGCAACAGATACGCAGTATTTT. The gene calls are TRBV4-3 and TRBJ2-3; D not resolved. Between the trimmed V and J ends, which lost 0 bases and 3 bases, there was a span of 10 bases. CDR3 length: 15 amino acids. Per the germline V gene, CDR1 is LGHNA and CDR2 is YSLEER.

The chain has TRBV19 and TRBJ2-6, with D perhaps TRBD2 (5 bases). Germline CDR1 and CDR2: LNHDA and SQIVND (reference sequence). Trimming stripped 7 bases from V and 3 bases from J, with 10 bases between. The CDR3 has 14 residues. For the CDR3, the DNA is TGTGCCAGTACCCCCGGGGTTGGGGCCAACGTCCTGACTTTC. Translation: CASTPGVGANVLTF.

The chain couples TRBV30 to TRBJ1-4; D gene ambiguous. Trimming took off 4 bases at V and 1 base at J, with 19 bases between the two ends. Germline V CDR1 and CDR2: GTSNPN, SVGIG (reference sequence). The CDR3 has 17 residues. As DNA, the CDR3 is TGTGCCTGGACCTCTTTATGGGAGGCCGAAACTAATGAAAAACTGTTTTTT. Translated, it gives CAWTSLWEAETNEKLFF.

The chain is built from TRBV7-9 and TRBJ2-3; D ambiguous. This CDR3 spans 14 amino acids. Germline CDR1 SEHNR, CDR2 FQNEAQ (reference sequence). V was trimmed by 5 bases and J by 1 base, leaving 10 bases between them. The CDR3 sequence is CASSPPIRTDTQYF. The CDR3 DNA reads TGTGCCAGCAGCCCCCCGATTCGCACAGATACGCAGTATTTT.

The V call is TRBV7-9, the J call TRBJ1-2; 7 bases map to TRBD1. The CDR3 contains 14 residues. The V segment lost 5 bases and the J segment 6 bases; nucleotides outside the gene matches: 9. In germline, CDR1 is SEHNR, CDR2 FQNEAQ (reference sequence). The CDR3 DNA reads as TGTGCCAGCAGCCCGACCACAGGGGAAAATGGCTACACCTTC. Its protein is CASSPTTGENGYTF. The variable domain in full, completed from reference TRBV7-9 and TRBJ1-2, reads DTGVSQNPRHKITKRGQNVTFRCDPISEHNRLYWYRQTLGQGPEFLTYFQNEAQLEKSRLLSDRFSAERPKGSFSTLEIQRTEQGDSAMYLCASSPTTGENGYTFGSGTRLTVV.

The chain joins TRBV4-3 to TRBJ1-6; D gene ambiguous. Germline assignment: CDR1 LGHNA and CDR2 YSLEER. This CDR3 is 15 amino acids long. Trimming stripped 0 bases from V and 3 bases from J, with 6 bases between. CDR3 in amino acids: CASSQDRIYNSPLHF. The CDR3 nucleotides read TGCGCCAGCAGCCAAGACAGGATCTATAATTCACCCCTCCACTTT.

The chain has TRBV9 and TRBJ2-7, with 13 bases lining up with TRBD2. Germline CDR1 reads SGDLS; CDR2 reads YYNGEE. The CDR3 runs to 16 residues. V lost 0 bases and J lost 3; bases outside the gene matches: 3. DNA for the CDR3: TGTGCCAGCAGCGTAGGGGGACTAGCGGGGATCTACGAGCAGTACTTC. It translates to CASSVGGLAGIYEQYF.

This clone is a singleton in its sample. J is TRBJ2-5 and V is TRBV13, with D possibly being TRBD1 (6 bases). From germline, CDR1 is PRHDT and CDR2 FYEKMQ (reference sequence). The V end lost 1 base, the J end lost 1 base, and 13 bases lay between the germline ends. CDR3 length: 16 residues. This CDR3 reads CASSLAGVGVQETQYF. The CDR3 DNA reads TGTGCCAGCAGCTTAGCAGGGGTGGGGGTCCAAGAGACCCAGTACTTC.

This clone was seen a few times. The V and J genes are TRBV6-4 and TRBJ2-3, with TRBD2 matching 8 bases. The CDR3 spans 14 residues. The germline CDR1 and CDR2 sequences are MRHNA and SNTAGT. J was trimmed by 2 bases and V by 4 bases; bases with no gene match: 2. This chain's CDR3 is CASSAGGPTDTQYF. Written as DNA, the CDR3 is TGTGCCAGCAGTGCGGGGGGGCCCACAGATACGCAGTATTTT.

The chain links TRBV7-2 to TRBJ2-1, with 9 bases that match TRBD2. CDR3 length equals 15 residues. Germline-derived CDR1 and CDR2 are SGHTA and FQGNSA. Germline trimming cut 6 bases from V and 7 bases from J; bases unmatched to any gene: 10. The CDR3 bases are TGTGCCAGCAGTCCCCAGGTAGCGGGGGATAATGAGCAGTTCTTC. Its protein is CASSPQVAGDNEQFF.